This is a list of T cell receptor beta chains from one sample in a study of cytomegalovirus exposure and HLA in healthy donors. Produced via immunoSEQ multiplex PCR; TCRdb's table is partial and in-frame only. The table records 150,000 to 200,000 clones, approximately 70% of them present only once. Sequencing was done on a sample of PBMCs. These receptor sequences come from a woman aged 25 to 45 in good health and CMV-seronegative. Each CDR3 is given with its conserved first and last residue. Fields, in order: CDR3 DNA, CDR3 protein, J gene, clone size, D gene, V gene. D genes are given only for firm matches. Clone sizes are given selectively: once, few, many, or a class where the clone is expanded.

CDR3nt: TGTGCCAGGACTAGCGCGAGCACAGATACGCAGTATTTT; CDR3aa: CARTSASTDTQYF; j_gene: TRBJ2-3; abundance: once; d_gene: .; v_gene: TRBV21-1
CDR3nt: TGTGCCAGCAGCTTAGCGGGCCCCCGGGCGGGCGGCTACACCTTC; CDR3aa: CASSLAGPRAGGYTF; j_gene: TRBJ1-2; abundance: .; d_gene: .; v_gene: TRBV7-2
CDR3nt: TGTGCCAGCAACTCAAGACAGGGTGGCTCCTACGAGCAGTACTTC; CDR3aa: CASNSRQGGSYEQYF; j_gene: TRBJ2-7; abundance: .; d_gene: TRBD1; v_gene: TRBV11-2
CDR3nt: TGTGCCAGCAGTATACAAGAGACCCAGTACTTC; CDR3aa: CASSIQETQYF; j_gene: TRBJ2-5; abundance: .; d_gene: .; v_gene: TRBV6-1
CDR3nt: TGTGCCAGTAGGACCGAGACTTCTGGGGCCAACGTCCTGACTTTC; CDR3aa: CASRTETSGANVLTF; j_gene: TRBJ2-6; abundance: .; d_gene: .; v_gene: TRBV19
CDR3nt: TGTGCCAGCAGCCAAGGCAGGGGGGCTGACGGCTACACCTTC; CDR3aa: CASSQGRGADGYTF; j_gene: TRBJ1-2; abundance: .; d_gene: TRBD1; v_gene: TRBV4-2
CDR3nt: TGTGCCAGCACCCTAGCGGGGTTTGGGCACGAGCAGTACTTC; CDR3aa: CASTLAGFGHEQYF; j_gene: TRBJ2-7; abundance: .; d_gene: TRBD2; v_gene: TRBV2
CDR3nt: TGTGCCAGCAGCCCCCCAGCGGGGGCGACAGGGAACCAACGTAACACCATATATTTT; CDR3aa: CASSPPAGATGNQRNTIYF; j_gene: TRBJ1-3; abundance: .; d_gene: TRBD1; v_gene: TRBV9
CDR3nt: TGTGCCAGCAGCGTAGCGGGCAGGGGCGGCTACACCTTC; CDR3aa: CASSVAGRGGYTF; j_gene: TRBJ1-2; abundance: .; d_gene: .; v_gene: TRBV9
CDR3nt: TGTGCCAGCAGCGTACTGGCAGGGGCCGGAGAGACCCAGTACTTC; CDR3aa: CASSVLAGAGETQYF; j_gene: TRBJ2-5; abundance: .; d_gene: .; v_gene: TRBV9
CDR3nt: TGTGCCAGCACCCCGACATCTTACGAGCAGTACTTC; CDR3aa: CASTPTSYEQYF; j_gene: TRBJ2-7; abundance: few; d_gene: .; v_gene: TRBV2
CDR3nt: TGTGCCAGTAGTATAAAGACAGGGTACTATGGCTACACCTTC; CDR3aa: CASSIKTGYYGYTF; j_gene: TRBJ1-2; abundance: .; d_gene: TRBD1; v_gene: TRBV19
CDR3nt: TGTGCCAGCAGTTCAACCGGGACTAGAAGCACAGATACGCAGTATTTT; CDR3aa: CASSSTGTRSTDTQYF; j_gene: TRBJ2-3; abundance: .; d_gene: TRBD2; v_gene: TRBV6-5
CDR3nt: TGTGCCACCAGGGGTAGGTTAGGGGAGGGCTATGAGCAGTTCTTC; CDR3aa: CATRGRLGEGYEQFF; j_gene: TRBJ2-1; abundance: .; d_gene: .; v_gene: TRBV6-1
CDR3nt: TGTGCCTGGACCCGGACTAGCAGTTTCAATGAGCAGTTCTTC; CDR3aa: CAWTRTSSFNEQFF; j_gene: TRBJ2-1; abundance: .; d_gene: TRBD2; v_gene: TRBV30
CDR3nt: TGTGCCAGCAGGCGCACAGGGTATGGCTACACCTTC; CDR3aa: CASRRTGYGYTF; j_gene: TRBJ1-2; abundance: .; d_gene: .; v_gene: TRBV27
CDR3nt: TGTGCCAGCAGCCACCGCGGGGGGATCTCCTACGAGCAGTACTTC; CDR3aa: CASSHRGGISYEQYF; j_gene: TRBJ2-7; abundance: .; d_gene: TRBD2; v_gene: TRBV5-6
CDR3nt: TGTGCCAGCAGCCAACACAGGGGGCTGGACTATGGCTACACCTTC; CDR3aa: CASSQHRGLDYGYTF; j_gene: TRBJ1-2; abundance: few; d_gene: TRBD1; v_gene: TRBV4-2
CDR3nt: TGTGCCAGCAGCCCGCGACAGGGGGCGAGGGTGGATACGCAGTATTTT; CDR3aa: CASSPRQGARVDTQYF; j_gene: TRBJ2-3; abundance: .; d_gene: TRBD1; v_gene: TRBV7-9
CDR3nt: TGTGCCAGCATCCAATCCGGACAGGGAACCTATAATTCACCCCTCCACTTT; CDR3aa: CASIQSGQGTYNSPLHF; j_gene: TRBJ1-6; abundance: .; d_gene: .; v_gene: TRBV21-1
CDR3nt: TGTGCCAGCAGTGAACTAGCGGGGGGAACGGAGACCCAGTACTTC; CDR3aa: CASSELAGGTETQYF; j_gene: TRBJ2-5; abundance: few; d_gene: TRBD2; v_gene: TRBV2
CDR3nt: TGTGCCAGCAGCGGGAACAGGGGCGGGGATACGCAGTATTTT; CDR3aa: CASSGNRGGDTQYF; j_gene: TRBJ2-3; abundance: .; d_gene: TRBD1; v_gene: TRBV7-2
CDR3nt: TGTGCCAGCAGCTTCCTACGCCCGACAGGCGTTCCTGAAAGCTCCTACGAGCAGTACTTC; CDR3aa: CASSFLRPTGVPESSYEQYF; j_gene: TRBJ2-7; abundance: few; d_gene: .; v_gene: TRBV7-8
CDR3nt: TGTGCCAGCAGCGTGGCAGGGGGATATCAGCCCCAGCATTTT; CDR3aa: CASSVAGGYQPQHF; j_gene: TRBJ1-5; abundance: .; d_gene: TRBD1; v_gene: TRBV9
CDR3nt: TGCGCCAGCAGTCCGAAACTGAGTATGACTAGCGGGGGGATGAGGAGCTCCTACGAGCAGTACTTC; CDR3aa: CASSPKLSMTSGGMRSSYEQYF; j_gene: TRBJ2-7; abundance: .; d_gene: TRBD2; v_gene: TRBV10-2
CDR3nt: TGTGCCAGCATCCCGAGGGAGTTCTACGAGCAGTACTTC; CDR3aa: CASIPREFYEQYF; j_gene: TRBJ2-7; abundance: .; d_gene: .; v_gene: TRBV12-1
CDR3nt: TGCGCCAGCAGCCCGACTTTAACTAGCGCAGATACGCAGTATTTT; CDR3aa: CASSPTLTSADTQYF; j_gene: TRBJ2-3; abundance: .; d_gene: TRBD2; v_gene: TRBV4-3
CDR3nt: TGCAGCGTTGATCTGAGCGGGATGTACAATGAGCAGTTCTTC; CDR3aa: CSVDLSGMYNEQFF; j_gene: TRBJ2-1; abundance: .; d_gene: TRBD2; v_gene: TRBV29-1
CDR3nt: TGTGCCAGTAGTCTCCAACAGGGCGGGAGCACAGATACGCAGTATTTT; CDR3aa: CASSLQQGGSTDTQYF; j_gene: TRBJ2-3; abundance: .; d_gene: .; v_gene: TRBV19
CDR3nt: TGCGCCAGCAGCTTGAACAGCAATGAGCAGTTCTTC; CDR3aa: CASSLNSNEQFF; j_gene: TRBJ2-1; abundance: .; d_gene: .; v_gene: TRBV5-1
CDR3nt: TGTGCCAGCGGCCTTTCGAGGGTTGACGAGCAGTACTTC; CDR3aa: CASGLSRVDEQYF; j_gene: TRBJ2-7; abundance: .; d_gene: .; v_gene: TRBV27
CDR3nt: TGTGCCAGCACATCCGGGACAGGGAATAATTCACCCCTCCACTTT; CDR3aa: CASTSGTGNNSPLHF; j_gene: TRBJ1-6; abundance: .; d_gene: TRBD1; v_gene: TRBV7-9
CDR3nt: TGTGCCAGCAGCGCCGGAACTAGCGGGGGGTTAGAGACCCAGTACTTC; CDR3aa: CASSAGTSGGLETQYF; j_gene: TRBJ2-5; abundance: .; d_gene: TRBD2; v_gene: TRBV7-3
CDR3nt: TGTGCCAGCAGTTTATTAGGGACTAGCGGGGTCTACAATGAGCAGTTCTTC; CDR3aa: CASSLLGTSGVYNEQFF; j_gene: TRBJ2-1; abundance: .; d_gene: TRBD2; v_gene: TRBV27
CDR3nt: TGTGCCAGCTCACCCATATTCCAGGGGAACACTGAAGCTTTCTTT; CDR3aa: CASSPIFQGNTEAFF; j_gene: TRBJ1-1; abundance: .; d_gene: .; v_gene: TRBV18
CDR3nt: TGTGCCAGCAGCCCGCCAGGGGGCGTACTACGAGAGCAGTACTTC; CDR3aa: CASSPPGGVLREQYF; j_gene: TRBJ2-7; abundance: once; d_gene: TRBD1; v_gene: TRBV7-6
CDR3nt: TGTGCCAGCAGGACCGGGACAGCACCCTACGAGCAGTACTTC; CDR3aa: CASRTGTAPYEQYF; j_gene: TRBJ2-7; abundance: .; d_gene: TRBD1; v_gene: TRBV2
CDR3nt: TGTGCCAGCTCACCAGAGGACAGGGGATTTAGGACTGAAGCTTTCTTT; CDR3aa: CASSPEDRGFRTEAFF; j_gene: TRBJ1-1; abundance: few; d_gene: TRBD1; v_gene: TRBV18
CDR3nt: TGTGCCAGCAGCGTGACAGGGGCGGGATTCTACGAGCAGTACTTC; CDR3aa: CASSVTGAGFYEQYF; j_gene: TRBJ2-7; abundance: .; d_gene: TRBD1; v_gene: TRBV7-9
CDR3nt: TGTGCCAGCAGCGGAGGACTAGCGGGATATCAGCAGTACTTC; CDR3aa: CASSGGLAGYQQYF; j_gene: TRBJ2-7; abundance: .; d_gene: TRBD2; v_gene: TRBV9
CDR3nt: TGTGCCAGCAGCTTATTCGGGGGAATGAACACTGAAGCTTTCTTT; CDR3aa: CASSLFGGMNTEAFF; j_gene: TRBJ1-1; abundance: .; d_gene: .; v_gene: TRBV7-9
CDR3nt: TGCGCCAGCAGCTTGGTCGTCGGACAGGGACTCGACAATGAGCAGTTCTTC; CDR3aa: CASSLVVGQGLDNEQFF; j_gene: TRBJ2-1; abundance: .; d_gene: TRBD1; v_gene: TRBV5-1